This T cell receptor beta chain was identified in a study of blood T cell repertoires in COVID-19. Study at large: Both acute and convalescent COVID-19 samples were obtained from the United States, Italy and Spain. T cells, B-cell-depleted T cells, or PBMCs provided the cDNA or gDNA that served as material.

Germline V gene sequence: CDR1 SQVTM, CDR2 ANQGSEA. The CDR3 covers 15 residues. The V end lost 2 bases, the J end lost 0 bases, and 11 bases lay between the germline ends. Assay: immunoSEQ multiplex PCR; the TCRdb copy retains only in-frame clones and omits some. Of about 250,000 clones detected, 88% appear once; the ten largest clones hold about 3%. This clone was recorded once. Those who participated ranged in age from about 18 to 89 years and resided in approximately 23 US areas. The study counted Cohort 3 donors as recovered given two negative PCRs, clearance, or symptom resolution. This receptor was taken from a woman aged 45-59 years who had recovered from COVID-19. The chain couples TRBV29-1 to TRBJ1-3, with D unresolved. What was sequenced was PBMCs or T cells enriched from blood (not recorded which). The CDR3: CSVESGLLSGNTIYF. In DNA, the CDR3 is TGCAGCGTTGAATCTGGGCTACTCTCTGGAAACACCATATATTTT.